One sample yielded the 26 T cell receptor beta chains listed below, sequenced in a study of STAT5B mutations in CD4+ large granular lymphocyte leukemia. Libraries were prepared by immunoSEQ multiplex PCR; TCRdb keeps only in-frame clonotypes and omits some of them. This sample has 25,000 to 35,000 clones, with 81% found just once. Sequenced: CD4+ T cells from blood buffy coats. The source of these receptors is a human donor in good health.

The rearrangement uses TRBV11-2 and TRBJ2-7; 11 bases align to TRBD2. This CDR3 contains 16 residues. J was trimmed by 3 bases and V by 1 base; bases with no gene match: 5. Germline values: CDR1 SGHAT, CDR2 FQNNGV. The CDR3 DNA is TGTGCCAGCAGCTTAGCATTAGCGGGAGGGGTCTACGAGCAGTACTTC. Its translation is CASSLALAGGVYEQYF. Complete variable domain (other parts from reference TRBV11-2 and TRBJ2-7): EAGVAQSPRYKIIEKRQSVAFWCNPISGHATLYWYQQILGQGPKLLIQFQNNGVVDDSQLPKDRFSAERLKGVDSTLKIQPAKLEDSAVYLCASSLALAGGVYEQYFGPGTRLTVT.

The gene calls are TRBV28 and TRBJ2-2, with 7 bases identical to TRBD2. Germline V lookup: CDR1 MDHEN, CDR2 SYDVKM. Germline trimming cut 6 bases from V and 3 bases from J; bases unmatched to any gene: 7. This CDR3 is 15 amino acids long. The DNA of the CDR3 is TGTGCCAGCAGCCGCCCCCTAGCGGACACCGGGGAGCTGTTTTTT. Residues: CASSRPLADTGELFF.

The chain uses TRBV6-1 and TRBJ1-5, with 7 bases identical to TRBD1. Germline V gives CDR1 MNHNS, CDR2 SASEGT. This CDR3 is built from 14 residues. V was pared by 5 bases and J by 3 bases, with 4 bases of the junction left unmatched. The DNA of the CDR3 is TGTGCCAGCAGTTCACAGGGGTACAATCAGCCCCAGCATTTT. Translating gives CASSSQGYNQPQHF.

V gene TRBV4-3 combines with J gene TRBJ2-5; 8 bases fit TRBD1. V was clipped by 1 base and J by 2 bases; unmatched bases: 3. Per germline, CDR1 LGHNA and CDR2 YSLEER. CDR3 length: 15 residues. CDR3 amino acids: CASSQGTGNQETQYF. As DNA, the CDR3 is TGCGCCAGCAGCCAAGGGACAGGGAATCAAGAGACCCAGTACTTC.

Written as DNA, the CDR3 is TGCGCCAGCAGCTTGGGCCAGTCTAGCACAGATACGCAGTATTTT. Translation: CASSLGQSSTDTQYF. This rearrangement joins TRBV5-1 to TRBJ2-3, with unresolved D. The CDR3 extends over 15 amino acids. The ends were cut back, 0 bases at V and 0 bases at J, with 8 bases in the middle. CDR1 is SGHRS, CDR2 YFSETQ, per germline.

The chain is built from TRBV10-2 and TRBJ2-7; the match to TRBD1 covers 10 bases. With 7 bases clipped from V and 4 bases from J, the junction kept 16 bases outside the gene matches. Per the germline V gene, CDR1 is WSHSY and CDR2 is SAAADI. CDR3 size: 17 residues. This CDR3 is CASTPTRGTGVAYEQYF. The CDR3 DNA reads as TGCGCCAGCACTCCAACCAGAGGGACAGGGGTGGCGTACGAGCAGTACTTC.

J is TRBJ2-7 and V is TRBV4-2; 8 nucleotides match TRBD1. The junction had 4 bases not matched to a gene; V was cut back by 1 base and J by 2 bases. The germline V gene encodes CDR1 LGHNA and CDR2 YNFKEQ. The CDR3 runs 15 residues. The CDR3 is CASSQGQGQAYEQYF. DNA for the CDR3: TGTGCCAGCAGCCAAGGACAGGGGCAGGCCTACGAGCAGTACTTC.

This chain connects TRBV7-2 to TRBJ1-5; D uncertain. The CDR3 runs to 15 residues. The V gene lost 1 base and the J gene lost 7 bases, with 14 bases spanning the gap. Looked up from germline, CDR1 is SGHTA and CDR2 is FQGNSA. The CDR3 loop reads CASSLGEGMGQPQHF. DNA for the CDR3: TGTGCCAGCAGCTTAGGAGAAGGGATGGGGCAGCCCCAGCATTTT.

The J gene is TRBJ2-7, the V gene TRBV5-1; the D is unclear. Looked up from germline, CDR1 is SGHRS and CDR2 is YFSETQ. The length of the CDR3 is 12 residues. Deletions cut 3 bases from V and 4 bases from J, with 8 bases between. Here the CDR3 reads CASSSTRYEQYF. In DNA, the CDR3 is TGCGCCAGCAGCTCGACCAGATACGAGCAGTACTTC.

J is TRBJ1-2 and V is TRBV28; D unclear. There are 13 residues in the CDR3. V was trimmed by 1 base and J by 8 bases, leaving 11 bases between them. CDR1 is MDHEN, CDR2 SYDVKM, per germline. CDR3 residues: CASSLSGFRGYTF. The CDR3 bases are TGTGCCAGCAGTTTATCCGGATTTCGGGGCTACACCTTC.

This rearrangement joins TRBV14 to TRBJ2-3; D is possibly TRBD1 or TRBD2 (5 bases each). Germline CDR1 and CDR2: SGHDN and FVKESK. The CDR3 consists of 18 residues. V dropped 4 bases and J dropped 1 base, with 21 bases sitting between them. The CDR3 DNA is TGTGCCAGCAGCCTACGGACCCCCGGCTTGGGGGGCACAGATACGCAGTATTTT. Encoded protein: CASSLRTPGLGGTDTQYF.

This clone was counted a single time. The genes are TRBV28 and TRBJ2-3; a possible D gene is TRBD1 (5 bases). The CDR3 runs to 11 residues. With 10 bases removed from V and 1 base from J, the gap between germline ends came to 6 bases. Germline V gene lookup returns CDR1 MDHEN and CDR2 SYDVKM. The CDR3 protein is CATRGTDTQYF. The CDR3 DNA is TGTGCCACCAGGGGCACAGATACGCAGTATTTT.

The chain uses TRBV6-6 and TRBJ1-1; 9 bases match TRBD1. In germline, CDR1 is MNHNY, CDR2 SVGAGI (reference sequence). The CDR3 runs 13 residues. V was pared by 5 bases and J by 4 bases, with 2 bases of the junction left unmatched. The CDR3 DNA sequence: TGTGCCAGCAGTGACAGGGGGGTCACTGAAGCTTTCTTT. The encoded protein is CASSDRGVTEAFF.

This clone was recorded once. The V gene is TRBV4-1, the J gene TRBJ1-2; the D gene is possibly TRBD1 (6 bases). The germline V and J ends were trimmed by 3 bases and 5 bases, with 22 bases remaining between them. The CDR3 is made up of 17 amino acids. Germline CDR1 and CDR2: MGHRA and YSYEKL. CDR3 DNA: TGCGCCAGCAGCCAGGTCCAATGGGGGCAAGGGGGGTATGGCTACACCTTC. Amino acids: CASSQVQWGQGGYGYTF.

The chain links TRBV28 to TRBJ2-1, with 10 nucleotides matching TRBD2. Germline trimming cut 6 bases from V and 1 base from J; bases unmatched to any gene: 9. Germline values: CDR1 MDHEN, CDR2 SYDVKM. CDR3 length: 17 amino acids. The CDR3 DNA reads TGTGCCAGCAGCCTTGAAGGACTAGCGGCTTCCTACAATGAGCAGTTCTTC. Protein product: CASSLEGLAASYNEQFF.

This sequence joins TRBV5-6 and TRBJ2-5; possibly TRBD1 or TRBD2 for D (6 bases each). Per the germline V gene, CDR1 is SGHDT and CDR2 is YYEEEE. The length of the CDR3 is 13 residues. The V gene lost 3 bases and the J gene lost 5 bases, with 11 bases spanning the gap. The CDR3 reads CASSWGAEETQYF. The CDR3 region has the DNA TGTGCCAGCAGCTGGGGGGCAGAGGAGACCCAGTACTTC.

The rearrangement links TRBV10-2 to TRBJ2-5; TRBD2 matches 7 bases. J was trimmed by 4 bases and V by 6 bases; bases with no gene match: 5. Germline V CDR1 and CDR2: WSHSY, SAAADI. The CDR3 has 13 amino acids. The CDR3 region is CASRTAGVETQYF. The CDR3 DNA is TGCGCCAGCAGAACGGCGGGAGTAGAGACCCAGTACTTC.

V usage is TRBV4-1 and J usage is TRBJ2-3, with 11 bases matching TRBD1. This CDR3 has 18 amino acids. V was clipped by 1 base and J by 2 bases; unmatched bases: 8. The germline CDR1 and CDR2 sequences are MGHRA and YSYEKL. The CDR3 loop is CASSQGTGGFTHTDTQYF. CDR3 bases: TGCGCCAGCAGCCAAGGGACAGGGGGCTTTACCCACACAGATACGCAGTATTTT.

The chain joins TRBV7-3 to TRBJ2-3; 8 bases fit TRBD1. V shed 4 bases, J shed 2 bases, and the junction held 5 bases outside the gene matches. CDR3 length: 15 residues. Germline values: CDR1 SGHTA, CDR2 FQGTGA. The DNA of the CDR3 is TGTGCCAGCAGCTCAGGGGGACAGGACACAGATACGCAGTATTTT. Translation: CASSSGGQDTDTQYF.

The rearrangement joins TRBV6-6 to TRBJ2-1, with 8 bases identical to TRBD2. The CDR3 extends over 15 amino acids. V shed 6 bases and J 0 bases; nucleotides not matched to a gene: 4. CDR1 and CDR2 (germline): MNHNY, SVGAGI (reference sequence). The CDR3 DNA follows: TGTGCCAGCAGACGCGGGACTAGCTCCTACAATGAGCAGTTCTTC. Translation: CASRRGTSSYNEQFF.

The chain couples TRBV4-3 to TRBJ1-2; D is undetermined. V shed 0 bases and J shed 2 bases, with 10 bases lying between them. Germline CDR1 is LGHNA and CDR2 is YSLEER. This CDR3 contains 15 residues. CDR3 in DNA: TGCGCCAGCAGCCAAGACTGGACGGCGAACTATGGCTACACCTTC. It is translated as CASSQDWTANYGYTF.

The J gene is TRBJ2-1, the V gene TRBV11-1, with 13 bases matching TRBD2. The germline V gene has CDR1 SGHAT and CDR2 FQDESV (reference sequence). The CDR3 length is 17 residues. The trim removed 4 bases at V and 7 bases at J, leaving 10 bases unmatched. The CDR3 protein is CASSSLGTSGKKNEQFF. The CDR3 DNA reads as TGTGCCAGCAGCTCGCTAGGGACTAGCGGGAAGAAAAATGAGCAGTTCTTC. The full variable domain, rest sourced from reference TRBV11-1 and TRBJ2-1, is EAEVAQSPRYKITEKSQAVAFWCDPISGHATLYWYRQILGQGPELLVQFQDESVVDDSQLPKDRFSAERLKGVDSTLKIQPAELGDSAMYLCASSSLGTSGKKNEQFFGPGTRLTVL.

The genes are TRBV11-2 and TRBJ2-3; D is unresolved. The germline V gene has CDR1 SGHAT and CDR2 FQNNGV. CDR3 length: 11 amino acids. V dropped 5 bases and J dropped 2 bases, with 2 bases sitting between them. This CDR3 is CASSVTDTQYF. Written as DNA, the CDR3 is TGTGCCAGCAGCGTCACAGATACGCAGTATTTT.

The chain joins TRBV14 to TRBJ2-5, with D hard to call. V lost 1 base and J lost 5, with 14 bases in between. The CDR3 sequence is 15 residues long. CDR1 is SGHDN, CDR2 FVKESK, per germline. The CDR3 here is CASSQGVSLGETQYF. The CDR3 DNA reads TGTGCCAGCAGCCAAGGCGTCTCCTTAGGGGAGACCCAGTACTTC.

This clone was detected only a few times. The chain couples TRBV5-4 to TRBJ2-7; TRBD2 matches at 7 bases. Trimming took 4 bases from V and 2 from J; bases not matched to a gene: 9. CDR1 SGHNT and CDR2 YYREEE come from the germline V gene (reference sequence). The length of the CDR3 is 15 residues. The CDR3 DNA reads TGTGCCAGCAGCCCGGGACTACAACAAACCTACGAGCAGTACTTC. Translating gives CASSPGLQQTYEQYF.

V is TRBV7-2 and J is TRBJ2-7; a possible D gene is TRBD1 (6 bases). Germline V gene sequence: CDR1 SGHTA, CDR2 FQGNSA. CDR3 length: 15 amino acids. Trimming left V 5 bases short and J 4 bases short, with 18 bases between. This chain's CDR3 is CASSPSVGAQYEQYF. DNA for the CDR3: TGTGCCAGCAGCCCCTCTGTGGGGGCACAGTACGAGCAGTACTTC.